Below, one T cell receptor beta chain is given with its context. Antigen: not known. CDR1 is ENHRY and CDR2 is SYGVKD in the germline V gene. Trimming took 8 bases from V and 2 from J, leaving 16 bases between them. The CDR3 covers 16 residues. Profiling relied on immunoSEQ multiplex PCR, and the TCRdb table lists in-frame clones only, not all of them. Counted here are 150,000 to 200,000 clones, approximately 90% occurring once; the ten biggest clones make up 5% to 7%. The data are from a study of T cell responses to AZD1222 COVID-19 vaccine. Study-level background: Timing groups of about 4 and about 12 weeks for second doses were pooled. Whole-study results and caveats: After two AZD1222 doses, spike-specific TCR breadth and depth rose versus day 0. Seropositive AZD1222 recipients at baseline numbered only 5 to 7. White British ancestry dominated among donors, who included more females, and clonal diversity was possibly underestimated.

Sample: peripheral blood, taken on day 0 of AZD1222 vaccination. The sequence came from an adult in good health. V usage is TRBV10-3 and J usage is TRBJ2-6; possibly TRBD1 for D (6 bases). The CDR3 protein is CAIHDRQTPGANVLTF. CDR3 DNA sequence: TGTGCCATCCACGACAGGCAGACCCCTGGGGCCAACGTCCTGACTTTC.